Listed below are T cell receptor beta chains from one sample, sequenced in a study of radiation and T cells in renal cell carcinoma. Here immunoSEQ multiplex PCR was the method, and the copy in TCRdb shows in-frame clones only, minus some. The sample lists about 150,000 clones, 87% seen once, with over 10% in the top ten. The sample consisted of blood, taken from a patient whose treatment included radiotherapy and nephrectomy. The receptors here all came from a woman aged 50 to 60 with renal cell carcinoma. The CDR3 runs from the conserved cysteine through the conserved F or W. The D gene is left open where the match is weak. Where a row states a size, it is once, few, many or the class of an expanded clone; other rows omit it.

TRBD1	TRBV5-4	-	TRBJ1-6	CASSSPTGGISPLHF	TGTGCCAGCAGCTCCCCAACAGGGGGAATTTCACCCCTCCACTTT
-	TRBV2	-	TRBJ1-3	CASSERGAAGNTIYF	TGTGCCAGCAGTGAACGGGGGGCGGCTGGAAACACCATATATTTT
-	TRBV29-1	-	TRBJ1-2	CSAEGLTSFGYGYTF	TGCAGCGCCGAAGGGTTGACGTCCTTTGGCTATGGCTACACCTTC
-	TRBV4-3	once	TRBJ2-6	CASSLVLSGANVLTF	TGCGCCAGCAGCCTCGTACTCTCTGGGGCCAACGTCCTGACTTTC
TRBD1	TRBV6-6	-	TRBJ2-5	CASIRDRSQETQYF	TGTGCCAGCATCCGGGACAGGTCCCAAGAGACCCAGTACTTC
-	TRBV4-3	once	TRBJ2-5	CASSPWGTKETQYF	TGCGCCAGCAGCCCCTGGGGGACAAAAGAGACCCAGTACTTC
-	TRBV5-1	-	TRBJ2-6	CASSPGGSSGANVLTF	TGCGCCAGCAGCCCCGGGGGCAGCTCTGGGGCCAACGTCCTGACTTTC
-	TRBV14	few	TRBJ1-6	CASSPSDGGTLHF	TGTGCCAGCAGCCCATCCGATGGGGGGACCCTCCACTTT
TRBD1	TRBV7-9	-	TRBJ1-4	CASSINRGANEKLFF	TGTGCCAGCAGCATAAACAGGGGGGCTAATGAAAAACTGTTTTTT
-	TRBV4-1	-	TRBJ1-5	CASSQDEGRKQHF	TGCGCCAGCAGCCAAGATGAAGGTCGAAAACAGCATTTT
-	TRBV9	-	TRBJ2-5	CASSARDNQETQYF	TGTGCCAGCAGCGCCCGGGACAACCAAGAGACCCAGTACTTC
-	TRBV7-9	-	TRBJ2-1	CASRSPGDEQFF	TGTGCCAGCAGGAGCCCCGGGGATGAGCAGTTCTTC
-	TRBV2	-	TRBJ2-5	CASSDGPEETQYF	TGTGCCAGCAGTGACGGGCCTGAAGAGACCCAGTACTTC
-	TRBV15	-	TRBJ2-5	CATSRDLVSGAGETQYF	TGTGCCACCAGCAGAGATTTGGTATCCGGGGCGGGAGAGACCCAGTACTTC
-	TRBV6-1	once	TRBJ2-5	CASSIGGLQETQYF	TGTGCCAGCAGTATAGGAGGGCTACAAGAGACCCAGTACTTC
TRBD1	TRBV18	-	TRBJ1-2	CASSAPVTGNGYTF	TGTGCCAGCTCAGCCCCCGTGACAGGGAATGGCTACACCTTC
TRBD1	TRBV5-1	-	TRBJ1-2	CASSLPRTGEGYTF	TGCGCCAGCAGCTTGCCCCGGACAGGGGAAGGCTACACCTTC
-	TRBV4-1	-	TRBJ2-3	CASSQEGHGGDTQYF	TGCGCCAGCAGCCAAGAGGGCCATGGGGGGGATACGCAGTATTTT
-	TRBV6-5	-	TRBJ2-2	CASSWGGPGELFF	TGTGCCAGCAGTTGGGGGGGGCCCGGGGAGCTGTTTTTT
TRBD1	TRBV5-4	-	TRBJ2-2	CASSRTGFGARSGELFF	TGTGCCAGCAGCCGGACAGGGTTTGGGGCCAGGTCCGGGGAGCTGTTTTTT
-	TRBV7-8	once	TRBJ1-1	CASSLDLISMNTEAFF	TGTGCCAGCAGCTTAGATCTTATTTCGATGAACACTGAAGCTTTCTTT
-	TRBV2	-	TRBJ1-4	CARGGTPNEKLFF	TGTGCCAGAGGGGGGACACCAAATGAAAAACTGTTTTTT
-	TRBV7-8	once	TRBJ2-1	CASSLHEQGYNEQFF	TGTGCCAGCAGCTTACATGAGCAGGGGTACAATGAGCAGTTCTTC
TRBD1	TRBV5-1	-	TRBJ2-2	CASSRGAGTGANTGELFF	TGCGCCAGCAGCCGAGGGGCCGGGACAGGCGCGAACACCGGGGAGCTGTTTTTT
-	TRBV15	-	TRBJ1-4	CATSANGVENEKLFF	TGTGCCACCAGCGCTAATGGAGTAGAAAATGAAAAACTGTTTTTT
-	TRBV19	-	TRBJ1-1	CASSITPSRTSTEAFF	TGTGCCAGTAGTATTACCCCATCCCGGACATCAACTGAAGCTTTCTTT
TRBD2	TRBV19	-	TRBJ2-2	CASSNRGLAGELFF	TGTGCCAGTAGTAACCGGGGACTAGCCGGGGAGCTGTTTTTT
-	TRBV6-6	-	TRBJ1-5	CASSGPGRQKGQPQHF	TGTGCCAGCAGTGGCCCCGGGAGACAAAAGGGGCAGCCCCAGCATTTT
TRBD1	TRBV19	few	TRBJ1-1	CASSTLGGGAAEAFF	TGTGCCAGTAGCACCCTTGGAGGGGGCGCAGCTGAAGCTTTCTTT
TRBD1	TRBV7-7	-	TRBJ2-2	CASSFAGQGIAGELFF	TGTGCTAGCAGCTTTGCGGGACAGGGGATCGCCGGGGAGCTGTTTTTT
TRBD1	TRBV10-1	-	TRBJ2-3	CASSSPGTATQYF	TGCGCCAGCAGCTCCCCCGGGACAGCAACGCAGTATTTT
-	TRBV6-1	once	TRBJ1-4	CASSDTGRINEKLFF	TGTGCCAGCAGTGACACGGGACGGATTAATGAAAAACTGTTTTTT
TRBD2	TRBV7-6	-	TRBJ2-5	CASSLVLAEGETQYF	TGTGCCAGCAGCTTAGTACTAGCGGAAGGGGAGACCCAGTACTTC
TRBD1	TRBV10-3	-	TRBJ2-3	CAISTTGIPDTQYF	TGTGCCATCAGTACGACAGGGATCCCAGATACGCAGTATTTT
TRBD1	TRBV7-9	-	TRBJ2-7	CASSSYRDSSSYEQYF	TGTGCCAGCAGCTCCTACCGGGACAGCAGCTCCTACGAGCAGTACTTC
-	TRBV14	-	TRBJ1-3	CASSQVSGNTIYF	TGTGCCAGCAGCCAAGTCTCTGGAAACACCATATATTTT
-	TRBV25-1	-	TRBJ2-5	CASSKRGGIETQYF	TGTGCCAGCAGTAAAAGAGGAGGGATCGAGACCCAGTACTTC
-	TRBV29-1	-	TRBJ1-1	CSAGTGNTEAFF	TGCAGCGCCGGCACCGGGAACACTGAAGCTTTCTTT
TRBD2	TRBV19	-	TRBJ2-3	CASSRISGGTDTQYF	TGTGCCAGTAGTAGGATTAGCGGGGGGACAGATACGCAGTATTTT
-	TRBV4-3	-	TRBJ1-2	CASSQESHVVGISYGYTF	TGCGCCAGCAGCCAAGAATCGCATGTGGTGGGAATTTCTTATGGCTACACCTTC
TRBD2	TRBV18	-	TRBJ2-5	CASSRSGGQETQYF	TGTGCCAGCTCTCGTAGCGGGGGGCAAGAGACCCAGTACTTC
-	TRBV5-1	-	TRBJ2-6	CASSPGRVSGANVLTF	TGCGCCAGCAGCCCCGGACGGGTCTCTGGGGCCAACGTCCTGACTTTC
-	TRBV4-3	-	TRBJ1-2	CASSQDSPALNYGYTF	TGCGCCAGCAGCCAAGATTCCCCGGCCCTTAACTATGGCTACACCTTC
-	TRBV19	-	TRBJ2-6	CASSIGVSGANVLTF	TGTGCCAGTAGTATCGGGGTCTCTGGGGCCAACGTCCTGACTTTC
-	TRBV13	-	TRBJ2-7	CASSPLLRGPYEQYF	TGTGCCAGCAGTCCACTCTTGCGGGGGCCCTACGAGCAGTACTTC
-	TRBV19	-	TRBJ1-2	CASSIDLEYGYTF	TGTGCCAGTAGTATAGATCTTGAATATGGCTACACCTTC
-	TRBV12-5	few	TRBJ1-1	CASGWDSSTEAFF	TGTGCTAGTGGCTGGGACTCGTCCACTGAAGCTTTCTTT
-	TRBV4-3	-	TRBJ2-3	CASSPNSELSTDTQYF	TGCGCCAGCAGCCCCAATAGCGAGCTTAGCACAGATACGCAGTATTTT
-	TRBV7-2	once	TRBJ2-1	CASSQTGPKKGEQFF	TGTGCCAGCAGCCAAACCGGGCCTAAGAAAGGTGAGCAGTTCTTC
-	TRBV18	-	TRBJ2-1	CASSPDAPTLNFNEQFF	TGTGCCAGCTCACCCGACGCCCCTACACTAAATTTCAATGAGCAGTTCTTC
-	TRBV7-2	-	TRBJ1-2	CASSLHSVMYGYTF	TGTGCCAGCAGCTTACACAGCGTCATGTATGGCTACACCTTC
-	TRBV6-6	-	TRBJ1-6	CASSYSKGGSPLHF	TGTGCCAGCAGTTACTCGAAAGGGGGTTCACCCCTCCACTTT
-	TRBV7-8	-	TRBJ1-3	CASSPTRAGNTIYF	TGTGCCAGCAGCCCGACCAGGGCTGGAAACACCATATATTTT
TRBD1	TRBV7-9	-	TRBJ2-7	CASSLEQGQAYEQYF	TGTGCCAGCAGCTTAGAACAGGGGCAAGCCTACGAGCAGTACTTC
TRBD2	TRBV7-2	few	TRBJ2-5	CASSSSGTSARTQYF	TGTGCCAGCAGCTCCTCCGGGACTAGCGCACGGACCCAGTACTTC